This T cell receptor beta chain was retrieved from a study of T cell clonality in common variable immunodeficiency (dated by TCRdb to between 2015 and 2016). The investigation overall reported the following: Fewer TCRbeta clones were shared among CVID subjects than among healthy controls (p < 0.0001). It was noted by the authors that sequencing of the repertoires of T cell subpopulations would be needed to clarify the cause of the increased clonality in CVID. Differences among patients in the CVID cohort limited the correlations between repertoire features and clinical complications. Despite equal DNA input, controls averaged roughly 80,000 unique sequences per sample versus about 32,000 in CVID samples. CVID TCRbeta sequences were reported to have fewer deletions and N-nucleotide insertions and to lack highly modified clones with 13 or more V deletions. Compared with healthy controls, CVID subjects showed increased TCRbeta clonality (t-test p = 0.018), a feature most characteristic of about a third of subjects.

This clone was picked up a small number of times. What antigen it recognizes has not been identified. The read comes to an end 3 residues before the CDR3 does, leaving the germline J gene to fill in the end. For sequencing, equivalent amounts of genomic DNA were input from CVID and control samples. For every sample, a 60 bp segment covering the rearranged TCRbeta CDR3 region was amplified and then sequenced. The immunoSEQ assay, a bias-corrected multiplex PCR combined with high-throughput sequencing, was used for TCRbeta amplification. On the authors' methods: Every unique nucleotide sequence was considered a clone and was annotated with V, D and J genes, copy number and frequency. Sequences were labeled productive if in frame, and non-productive if out of frame or containing stop codons. As previously described, clonality was calculated on the basis of Shannon's entropy. The predicted amino acid sequences of productive clones were used to derive the mean CDR3 Kyte-Doolittle hydropathy. Hierarchical clustering of scaled V gene usage was performed with the R hclust function using Manhattan distance and complete linkage. Sharing of clones by CDR3 amino acid sequence was evaluated through resampling of 12 repertoires per group over 100 rounds. Repertoires were searched for approximately 77 published EBV-specific and nearly 250 published CMV-specific TCRbeta sequences. Analysis left out a couple of CVID samples that produced under 10,000 sequences, so 45 or so CVID repertoires remained. Sourced from immuneACCESS, this table was stored by TCRdb with only in-frame sequences that have V and J called. A share of the clones is absent; for the studies checked, an unresolved V gene accounts for under half, and the remainder has no known explanation. V and J calls and clone size come straight from that table; D and trimming were deduced from the DNA. The table shows over 40,000 clones here, with no singletons. The ten largest account for about 6.5% of the sample.

Reading from cysteine to phenylalanine, the CDR3 counts 13 amino acids. The 30 bases shown cover part of the CDR3, and their frame starts at base 1. CDR1 and CDR2 were assigned from the germline V gene (reference sequence) as SEHNR and FQNEAQ. Most CVID patients and most healthy controls were of Caucasian heritage. From each donor, roughly 5 to 8.5 ml of heparinized peripheral whole blood was collected. TCRbeta CDR3 repertoires were sequenced from genomic DNA of adults with common variable immune deficiency (CVID) and healthy adult controls. The control group comprised roughly 22 healthy adult volunteers, some 12 female and 10 male, aged about 23 to 75 years with a mean age of roughly 34. Diluted blood was density-centrifuged over Hypaque 1077 or Ficoll-Paque to isolate peripheral blood mononuclear cells. Genomic DNA was obtained from unsorted mononuclear cells through either Qiagen column purification or a centrifugation-based method.

Sequencing was carried out using peripheral blood mononuclear cells. The chain joins TRBV7-9 to TRBJ1-2, with the D gene not clear enough to name. The receptor comes from a person aged 18 to 75 in good health. The CDR3 here reads CASSEGLFYDYTF. CDR3 DNA, as far as it was read: TGTGCCAGCAGCGAGGGTCTCTTCTACGAC.